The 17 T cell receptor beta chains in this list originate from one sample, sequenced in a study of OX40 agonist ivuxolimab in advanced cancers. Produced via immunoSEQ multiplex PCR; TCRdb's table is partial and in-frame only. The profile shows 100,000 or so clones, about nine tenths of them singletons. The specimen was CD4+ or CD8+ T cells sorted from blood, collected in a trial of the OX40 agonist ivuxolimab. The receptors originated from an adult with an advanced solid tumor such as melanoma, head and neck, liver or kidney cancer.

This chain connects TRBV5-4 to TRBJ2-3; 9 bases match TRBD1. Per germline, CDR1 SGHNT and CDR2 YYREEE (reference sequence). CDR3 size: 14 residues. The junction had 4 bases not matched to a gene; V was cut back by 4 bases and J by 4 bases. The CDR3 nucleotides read TGTGCCAGCAGCCGGGACAGGGCATCAGATACGCAGTATTTT. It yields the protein CASSRDRASDTQYF.

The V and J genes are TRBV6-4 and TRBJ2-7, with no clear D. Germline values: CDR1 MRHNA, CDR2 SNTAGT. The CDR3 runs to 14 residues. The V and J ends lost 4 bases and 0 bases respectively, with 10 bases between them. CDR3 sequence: CASSGTGYSYEQYF. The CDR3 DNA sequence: TGTGCCAGCAGTGGGACGGGCTACTCCTACGAGCAGTACTTC.

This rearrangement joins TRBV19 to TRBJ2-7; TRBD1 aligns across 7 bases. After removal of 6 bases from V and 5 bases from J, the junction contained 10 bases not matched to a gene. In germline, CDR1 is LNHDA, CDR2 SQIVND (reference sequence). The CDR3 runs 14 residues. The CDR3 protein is CASSRTPTGNEQYF. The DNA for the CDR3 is TGTGCCAGTAGCCGGACCCCGACAGGGAACGAGCAGTACTTC.

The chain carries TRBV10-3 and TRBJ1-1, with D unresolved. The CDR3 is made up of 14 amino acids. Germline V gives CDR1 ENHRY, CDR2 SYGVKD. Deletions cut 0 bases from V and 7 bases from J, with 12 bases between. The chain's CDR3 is CAISESSAPVEAFF. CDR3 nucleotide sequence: TGTGCCATCAGTGAGTCGAGCGCGCCCGTTGAAGCTTTCTTT.

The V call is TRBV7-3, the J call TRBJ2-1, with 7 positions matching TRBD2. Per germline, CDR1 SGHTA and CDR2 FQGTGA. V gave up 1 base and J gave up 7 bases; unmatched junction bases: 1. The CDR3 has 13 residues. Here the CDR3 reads CASSLRRGNEQFF. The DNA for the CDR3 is TGTGCCAGCAGCTTAAGGCGGGGGAATGAGCAGTTCTTC.

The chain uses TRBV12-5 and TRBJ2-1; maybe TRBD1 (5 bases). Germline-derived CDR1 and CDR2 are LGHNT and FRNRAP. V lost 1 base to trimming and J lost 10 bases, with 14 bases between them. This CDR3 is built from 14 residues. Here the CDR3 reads CASGLETGVGEQFF. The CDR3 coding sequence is TGTGCTAGTGGTTTGGAAACAGGTGTCGGGGAGCAGTTCTTC.

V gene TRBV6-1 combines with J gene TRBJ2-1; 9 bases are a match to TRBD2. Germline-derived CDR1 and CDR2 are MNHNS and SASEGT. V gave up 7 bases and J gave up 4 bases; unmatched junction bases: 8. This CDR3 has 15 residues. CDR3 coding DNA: TGTGCCAGCATTCTAGCGGGGAACCCATACAATGAGCAGTTCTTC. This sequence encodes CASILAGNPYNEQFF.

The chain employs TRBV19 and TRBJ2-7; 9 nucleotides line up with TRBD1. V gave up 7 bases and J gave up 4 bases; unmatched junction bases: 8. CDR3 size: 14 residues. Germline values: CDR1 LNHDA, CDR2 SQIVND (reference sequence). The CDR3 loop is CASTSGTGSYEQYF. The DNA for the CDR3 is TGTGCCAGTACCTCCGGGACAGGGTCATACGAGCAGTACTTC.

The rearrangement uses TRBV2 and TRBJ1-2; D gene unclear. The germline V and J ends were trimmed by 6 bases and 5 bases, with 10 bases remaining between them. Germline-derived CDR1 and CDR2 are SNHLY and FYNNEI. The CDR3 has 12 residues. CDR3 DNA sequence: TGTGCCAGCAGCGAAACCCTTTATGGCTACACCTTC. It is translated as CASSETLYGYTF.

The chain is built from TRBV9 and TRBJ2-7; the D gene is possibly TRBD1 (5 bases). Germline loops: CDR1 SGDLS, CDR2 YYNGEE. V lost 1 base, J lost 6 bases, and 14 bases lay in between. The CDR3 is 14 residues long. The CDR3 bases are TGTGCCAGCAGCGTACCCTCGGACATGTCCGAGCAGTACTTC. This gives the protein CASSVPSDMSEQYF.

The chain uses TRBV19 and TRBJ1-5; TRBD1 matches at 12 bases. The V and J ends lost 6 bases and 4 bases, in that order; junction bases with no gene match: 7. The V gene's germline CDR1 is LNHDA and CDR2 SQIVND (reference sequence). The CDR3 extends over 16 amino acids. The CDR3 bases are TGTGCCAGTAGCGCCGGGACAGGGGGCGGAAATCAGCCCCAGCATTTT. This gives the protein CASSAGTGGGNQPQHF.

CDR3 DNA: TGTGCCAGCAGACAAGGACAGGGGCCCCTGTTAGCTAACTATGGCTACACCTTC. Translated, it gives CASRQGQGPLLANYGYTF. The chain is built from TRBV27 and TRBJ1-2; TRBD1 matches at 9 bases. In germline, CDR1 is MNHEY, CDR2 SMNVEV (reference sequence). V was clipped by 6 bases and J by 0 bases; unmatched bases: 14. This CDR3 region has 18 residues.

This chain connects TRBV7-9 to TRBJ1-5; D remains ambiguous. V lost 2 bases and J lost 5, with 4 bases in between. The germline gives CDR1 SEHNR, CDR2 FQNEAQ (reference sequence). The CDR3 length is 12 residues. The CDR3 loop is CASSLQDQPQHF. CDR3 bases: TGTGCCAGCAGCTTACAGGATCAGCCCCAGCATTTT.

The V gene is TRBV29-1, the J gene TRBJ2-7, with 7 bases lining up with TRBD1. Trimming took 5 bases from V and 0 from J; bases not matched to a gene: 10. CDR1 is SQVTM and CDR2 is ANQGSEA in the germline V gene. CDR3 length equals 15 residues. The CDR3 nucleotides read TGCAGCGTTCTTTCATCCGGGACAGCCTCCTACGAGCAGTACTTC. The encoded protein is CSVLSSGTASYEQYF.

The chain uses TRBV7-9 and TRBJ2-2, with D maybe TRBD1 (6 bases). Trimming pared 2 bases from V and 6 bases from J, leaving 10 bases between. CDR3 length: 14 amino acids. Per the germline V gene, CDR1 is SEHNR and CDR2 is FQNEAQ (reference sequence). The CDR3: CASSLSQGPGELFF. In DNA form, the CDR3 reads TGTGCCAGCAGCTTAAGCCAGGGGCCCGGGGAGCTGTTTTTT.

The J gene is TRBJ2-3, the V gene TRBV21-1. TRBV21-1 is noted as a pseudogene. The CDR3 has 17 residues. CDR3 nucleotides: TGTGCCAGCAGCAAATCGAACGGGGCCAAAAACACAGATACGCAGTATTTT. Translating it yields CASSKSNGAKNTDTQYF.

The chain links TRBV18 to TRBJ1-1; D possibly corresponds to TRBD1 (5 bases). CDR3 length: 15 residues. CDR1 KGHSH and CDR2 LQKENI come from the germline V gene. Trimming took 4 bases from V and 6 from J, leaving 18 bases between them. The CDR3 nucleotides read TGTGCCAGCTCACGGGACCCTAACCGGGAGGCTGAAGCTTTCTTT. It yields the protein CASSRDPNREAEAFF.